The source of this TCR beta chain is a study of PD-1 blockade in classical Hodgkin lymphoma. Whole-study context: Nivolumab dosed at 3 mg/kg went to patients intravenously every 2 weeks. Findings and limits, study-wide: Patients starting nivolumab less than 1 year after ASCT had lower diversity and were excluded from later analyses. Complete responders started with a diversity level that resembled newly diagnosed patients at baseline.

Repertoires were generated with immunoSEQ multiplex PCR, while TCRdb's copy carries only in-frame clones and drops some. The sample comprises some 100,000 clones, over 85% of which are singletons, and 2.8% rests with the top ten. Each patient experienced a relapse that followed autologous stem cell transplantation, and brentuximab vedotin exposure varied. Classifying best responses yielded complete response, partial response or progressive disease. Trimming took 4 bases from V and 6 from J, leaving 9 bases between them. Per the germline V gene, CDR1 is MNHNS and CDR2 is SASEGT. The CDR3 runs 12 residues. As concerns this clone: Its specificity is not known.

This clonotype was sampled from a human donor with classical Hodgkin lymphoma. Sequencing was performed on peripheral blood mononuclear cells (PBMCs), taken at baseline. The chain links TRBV6-1 to TRBJ1-2; weak D call: TRBD1 (6 bases). The chain's CDR3 is CASSGRQDGYTF. CDR3 bases: TGTGCCAGCAGTGGCCGACAGGATGGCTACACCTTC.